This TCR beta chain was sequenced for a study of OX40 agonist ivuxolimab in advanced cancers. Broader study findings: Certain nonresponders additionally had low normalized T-cell clonal expansion.

Details on this clone: Its antigen remains unidentified.

Sequencing was performed with immunoSEQ multiplex PCR; in TCRdb, only in-frame clones are kept and a portion is missing. The sample has about 64,000 clones; around 90% are singletons. The V gene lost 5 bases and the J gene lost 7 bases, with 20 bases spanning the gap. From germline, CDR1 is MNHEY and CDR2 SVGAGI. The CDR3 loop spans 15 amino acids. This rearrangement joins TRBV6-5 to TRBJ1-2; a weak D match, TRBD1 (5 bases). The sequence was collected from an adult with an advanced solid tumor such as melanoma, head and neck, liver or kidney cancer. This specimen was CD4+ or CD8+ T cells sorted from blood, taken in a trial of the OX40 agonist ivuxolimab. The CDR3 bases are TGTGCCAGCAGTACAGGAGGATCCGGGGGAAGTGGCTACACCTTC. The encoded protein is CASSTGGSGGSGYTF.